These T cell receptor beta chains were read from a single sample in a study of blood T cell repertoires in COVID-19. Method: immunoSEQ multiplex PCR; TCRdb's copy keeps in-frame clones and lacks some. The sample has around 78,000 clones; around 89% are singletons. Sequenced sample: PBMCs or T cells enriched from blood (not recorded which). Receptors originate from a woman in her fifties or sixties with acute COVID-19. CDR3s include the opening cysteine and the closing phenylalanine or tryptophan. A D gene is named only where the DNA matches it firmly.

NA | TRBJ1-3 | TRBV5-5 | TGTGCCAGCAGCTTGGACAATCTCTCTGGAAACACCATATATTTT | CASSLDNLSGNTIYF
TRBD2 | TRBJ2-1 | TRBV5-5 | TGTGCCAGCAGCTTGAGCCTAGCGGGGTCCTACAATGAGCAGTTCTTC | CASSLSLAGSYNEQFF
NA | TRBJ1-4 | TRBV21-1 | TGTGCCAGCCGCGGACAGAGCACTCCAACTAATGAAAAACTGTTTTTT | CASRGQSTPTNEKLFF
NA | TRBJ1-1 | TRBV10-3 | TGTGCCATCAGTGAGGGCGGTCTTGAAGCTTTCTTT | CAISEGGLEAFF
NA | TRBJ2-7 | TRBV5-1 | TGCGCCAGCAGCTTCGGGGGATCAGGACAAAACTACGAGCAGTACTTC | CASSFGGSGQNYEQYF
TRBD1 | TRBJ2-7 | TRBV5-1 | TGCGCCAGCAGCTCCGGGACAGGCCCCTACGAGCAGTACTTC | CASSSGTGPYEQYF
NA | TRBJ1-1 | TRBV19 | TGTGCCAGTAGTACACAGGGACGGTCGAACACTGAAGCTTTCTTT | CASSTQGRSNTEAFF
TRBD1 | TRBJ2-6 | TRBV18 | TGTGCCAGCTCAGGGACAGGCTCTGGGGCCAACGTCCTGACTTTC | CASSGTGSGANVLTF
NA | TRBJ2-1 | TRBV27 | TGTGCCAGCAGTTTTGGCTTAAATGAGCAGTTCTTC | CASSFGLNEQFF
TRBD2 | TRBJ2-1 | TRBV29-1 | TGCAGCGTTGGTGTTGGGCTAGCGGGACGATACAATGAGCAGTTCTTC | CSVGVGLAGRYNEQFF
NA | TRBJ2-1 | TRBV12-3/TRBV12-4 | TGTGCCAGCAGTCTTCAGTACAATGAGCAGTTCTTC | CASSLQYNEQFF
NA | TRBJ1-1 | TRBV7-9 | TGTGCCAGCACCAGGACTTACACTGAAGCTTTCTTT | CASTRTYTEAFF
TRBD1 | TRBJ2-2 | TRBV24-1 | TGTGCCACCACGGGACAGGGGAGCACCGGGGAGCTGTTTTTT | CATTGQGSTGELFF
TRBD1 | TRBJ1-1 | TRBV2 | TGTGCCAGCACTGAGGGACAGGGGCCCATGAACACTGAAGCTTTCTTT | CASTEGQGPMNTEAFF
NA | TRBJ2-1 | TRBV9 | TGTGCCAGCAGCGTAGTTGCCCCGAGCTCCTACAATGAGCAGTTCTTC | CASSVVAPSSYNEQFF
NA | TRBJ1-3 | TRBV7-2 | TGTGCCAGCAGCTTAGGGGGGGGGAACACCATATATTTT | CASSLGGGNTIYF